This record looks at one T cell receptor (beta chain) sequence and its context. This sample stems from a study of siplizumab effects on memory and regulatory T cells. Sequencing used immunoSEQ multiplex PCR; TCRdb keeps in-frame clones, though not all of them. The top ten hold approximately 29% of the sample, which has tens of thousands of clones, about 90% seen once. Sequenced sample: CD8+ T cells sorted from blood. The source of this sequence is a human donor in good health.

The CDR3 loop reads CASSTDSNEQFF. Written as DNA, the CDR3 is TGTGCCAGCAGTACAGACAGCAATGAGCAGTTCTTC. The V gene is TRBV13, the J gene TRBJ2-1, with TRBD1 as a possible D gene (5 bases). CDR1 and CDR2 from the germline V gene are PRHDT and FYEKMQ (reference sequence). V gave up 6 bases and J gave up 6 bases, with 9 bases separating them. This CDR3 region has 12 residues.